One sample yielded the 15 T cell receptor beta chains listed below, sequenced in a study of blood T cells in healthy people across ages. A second PCR, run for about 7 to 11 cycles, used a sample-barcoded 5' primer plus a J-beta primer mix. TCRdb reanalysed the 5' RACE reads using MiXCR and keeps one entry per CDR3 protein. The table lists 730,000 or so distinct CDR3 sequences, roughly 41% of them singletons, with approximately 22% in the top ten. The material sequenced was blood. These receptors were collected from a woman in her sixties in good health.

Ten or more counts support this clonotype. The rearrangement joins TRBV28 to TRBJ2-5; D unresolved. This CDR3 has 11 residues. Germline CDR1 MDHEN, CDR2 SYDVKM. Trimming stripped 5 bases from V and 5 bases from J, with 6 bases between. In DNA form, the CDR3 reads TGTGCCAGCAGTGGGCTGGAGACCCAGTACTTC. Protein product: CASSGLETQYF.

As concerns this clonotype: A read error may explain this, as a much larger clone is one base away. The chain recombines TRBV5-5 with TRBJ2-1; D remains ambiguous. The CDR3 is made up of 11 amino acids. V was shortened by 4 bases and J by 13 bases, with 12 bases between the two germline ends. Looked up from germline, CDR1 is SGHKS and CDR2 is YYEKEE (reference sequence). CDR3 protein: CASSHEETQFF. The CDR3 DNA follows: TGTGCCAGCAGCCACGAAGAGACCCAGTTCTTC. The full variable domain, completed using reference TRBV5-5 and TRBJ2-1, is DAGVTQSPTHLIKTRGQQVTLRCSPISGHKSVSWYQQVLGQGPQFIFQYYEKEERGRGNFPDRFSARQFPNYSSELNVNALLLGDSALYLCASSHEETQFFGPGTRLTVL.

There are a few counts of this clonotype. The chain recombines TRBV2 with TRBJ2-1; 11 bases agree with TRBD1. V was clipped by 4 bases and J by 9 bases; unmatched bases: 8. This CDR3 comprises 15 residues. The germline CDR1 and CDR2 sequences are SNHLY and FYNNEI. CDR3 amino acids: CASSGPGQGAGEQFF. CDR3 DNA sequence: TGTGCCAGCAGTGGTCCTGGACAGGGGGCAGGTGAGCAGTTCTTC.

The J gene is TRBJ2-1, the V gene TRBV28, with 7 bases fitting TRBD1. With V trimmed by 6 bases and J by 9 bases, 11 bases remained unmatched. Germline V CDR1 and CDR2: MDHEN, SYDVKM. The CDR3 extends over 14 amino acids. The CDR3 DNA reads as TGTGCCAGCAGCACAAGAGATACAGGGGTTGAGCAGTTCTTC. Translated, it gives CASSTRDTGVEQFF.

The CDR3 sequence is CASSRNTGVGEKLFF. The CDR3 nucleotides are TGTGCCAGCAGCCGAAATACAGGGGTTGGTGAAAAACTGTTTTTT. The chain couples TRBV7-9 to TRBJ1-4, with TRBD1 matching 7 bases. Germline values: CDR1 SEHNR, CDR2 FQNEAQ (reference sequence). The CDR3 spans 15 residues. The junction had 10 bases not matched to a gene; V was cut back by 5 bases and J by 7 bases.

This clonotype was seen only a few times. This chain links TRBV5-1 with TRBJ1-1; TRBD1 is a possible D gene (6 bases). This CDR3 has 13 amino acids. Looked up from germline, CDR1 is SGHRS and CDR2 is YFSETQ. Deletions cut 5 bases from V and 5 bases from J, with 13 bases between. CDR3 loop: CASRPTGMTEAFF. The CDR3 nucleotides are TGCGCCAGCAGACCTACAGGGATGACTGAAGCTTTCTTT.

This clonotype occurred a few times. The CDR3 is CSVGKPAGGTNTGELFF. Written as DNA, the CDR3 is TGCAGCGTGGGGAAACCAGCAGGGGGAACGAACACCGGGGAGCTGTTTTTT. The chain links TRBV29-1 to TRBJ2-2, with 7 nucleotides matching TRBD1. Germline CDR1 and CDR2: SQVTM and ANQGSEA. V trimming: 6 bases; J trimming: 0 bases; junction bases outside the gene matches: 13. The CDR3 extends over 17 amino acids.

V usage is TRBV7-2 and J usage is TRBJ2-3; D may be TRBD1 (6 bases). The CDR3 is made up of 16 amino acids. Germline V gives CDR1 SGHTA, CDR2 FQGNSA. Between the trimmed V and J ends, which lost 3 bases and 4 bases, there was a span of 17 bases. The CDR3 region is CASSFTGTTGADTQYF. The DNA of the CDR3 is TGTGCCAGCAGCTTTACCGGGACAACCGGAGCAGATACGCAGTATTTT.

V usage is TRBV12-3 or TRBV12-4 and J usage is TRBJ2-7; the D is unclear. Trimming pared 8 bases from V and 0 bases from J, leaving 8 bases between. The CDR3 has 12 residues. CDR3 DNA sequence: TGTGCCAGCGGCCAATCCTCCTACGAGCAGTACTTC. Translating it yields CASGQSSYEQYF.

The gene calls are TRBV6-2 or TRBV6-3 and TRBJ2-1, with D maybe TRBD2 (5 bases). The CDR3 consists of 16 residues. V was pared by 6 bases and J by 10 bases, with 25 bases between. Germline-derived CDR1 and CDR2 are MNHEY and SVGEGT. The CDR3 DNA follows: TGTGCCAGCAGCCGTGGGGTAGCGAGCCGTTCATCGGAGCAGTTCTTC. This gives the protein CASSRGVASRSSEQFF.

The rearrangement uses TRBV7-9 and TRBJ2-1; possible D gene TRBD2, 5 bases. Trimming stripped 1 base from V and 4 bases from J, with 11 bases between. Germline CDR1 reads SEHNR; CDR2 reads FQNEAQ (reference sequence). The CDR3 is 15 residues long. In DNA, the CDR3 is TGTGCCAGCAGCTTAGGGAGGACGGGATACAATGAGCAGTTCTTC. Translated, it gives CASSLGRTGYNEQFF.

The rearrangement joins TRBV12-3 or TRBV12-4 to TRBJ1-2; possible D gene TRBD1, 5 bases. CDR3 length: 13 amino acids. Deletions cut 8 bases from V and 7 bases from J, with 17 bases between. In nucleotides, the CDR3 is TGTGCCAGCGGGGCGGGGATCTTGCGTGGCTACACCTTC. Translation: CASGAGILRGYTF.

This clonotype has a handful of counts. The chain carries TRBV4-2 and TRBJ2-7; maybe TRBD2 (7 bases). The CDR3 is made up of 17 amino acids. The V end lost 1 base, the J end lost 7 bases, and 23 bases lay between the germline ends. Germline V gives CDR1 LGHNA, CDR2 YNFKEQ. CDR3 sequence reads: CASSQVGKGGLMGEQYF. The CDR3 DNA reads TGTGCCAGCAGCCAAGTGGGAAAGGGGGGGTTAATGGGTGAGCAGTACTTC.

This clonotype was seen a handful of times. The J gene is TRBJ2-1, the V gene TRBV29-1; 7 bases map to TRBD2. The germline gives CDR1 SQVTM, CDR2 ANQGSEA. V trimming: 6 bases; J trimming: 2 bases; junction bases outside the gene matches: 4. The CDR3 sequence is 13 residues long. The CDR3 DNA reads TGCAGCGTGCTAGCGGAGGCCTACAATGAGCAGTTCTTC. Its translation: CSVLAEAYNEQFF.

The genes are TRBV4-3 and TRBJ2-3, with 13 bases aligning to TRBD2. V was clipped by 1 base and J by 3 bases; unmatched bases: 4. The CDR3 has 17 amino acids. Per germline, CDR1 LGHNA and CDR2 YSLEER. Here the CDR3 DNA reads TGCGCCAGCAGCCAAGCACGGACTAGCGGGAGTACAGATACGCAGTATTTT. This gives the protein CASSQARTSGSTDTQYF.